Sequencing of this TCR beta chain was carried out in a study of shared clonotypes between healthy human individuals. General observations from the study: A few donors had 5% to 6.5% of their naive CD4 clonotypes in common. Blood was the only sampled material, and tissue repertoires likely differ.

The CDR3 consists of 16 residues. V gave up 0 bases and J gave up 1 base; unmatched junction bases: 6. Germline CDR1 reads SGHVS; CDR2 reads FNYEAQ. Assay used: immunoSEQ multiplex PCR; TCRdb lists only in-frame clones, some missing. This repertoire shows about 2.2 million clones, 85% to 95% found once; its top ten account for about 1.7%. Notes on this clone: Its target is not known.

Naive CD8 cells lacked CD45RO and underwent positive selection for CCR7, leaving out terminally differentiated effector memory CD45RA+ cells. Every contributor of samples was a Caucasian grown-up residing in Nashville, Tennessee. The source of this sequence is a man younger than 30 in good health. Some clones in this sample may be carry-over from other donors' samples. The sample consisted of naive CD8+ T cells from PBMCs. This chain links TRBV7-6 with TRBJ2-7; 7 bases are shared with TRBD2. DNA of the CDR3: TGTGCCAGCAGCTTAGCCGTCAGGCGGGGGTCCTACGAGCAGTACTTC. Amino acid sequence: CASSLAVRRGSYEQYF.